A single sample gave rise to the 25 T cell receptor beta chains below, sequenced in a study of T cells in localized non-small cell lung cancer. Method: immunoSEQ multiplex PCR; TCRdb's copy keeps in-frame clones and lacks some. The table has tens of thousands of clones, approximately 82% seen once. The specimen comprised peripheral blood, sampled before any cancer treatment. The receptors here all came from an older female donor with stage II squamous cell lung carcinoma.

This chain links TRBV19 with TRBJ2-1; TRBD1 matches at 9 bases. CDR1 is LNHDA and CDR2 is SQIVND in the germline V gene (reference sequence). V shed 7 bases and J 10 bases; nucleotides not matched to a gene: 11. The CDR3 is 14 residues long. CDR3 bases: TGTGCCAGTACAGGACAGGGGACTGGTGGGGAGCAGTTCTTC. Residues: CASTGQGTGGEQFF. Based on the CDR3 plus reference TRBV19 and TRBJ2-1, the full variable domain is DGGITQSPKYLFRKEGQNVTLSCEQNLNHDAMYWYRQDPGQGLRLIYYSQIVNDFQKGDIAEGYSVSREKKESFPLTVTSAQKNPTAFYLCASTGQGTGGEQFFGPGTRLTVL.

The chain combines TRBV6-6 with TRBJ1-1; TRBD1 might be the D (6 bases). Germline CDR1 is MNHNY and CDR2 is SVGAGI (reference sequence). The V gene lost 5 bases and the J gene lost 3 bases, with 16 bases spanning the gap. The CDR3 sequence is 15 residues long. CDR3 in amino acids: CASSDLQGSDTEAFF. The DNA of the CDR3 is TGTGCCAGCAGTGACCTACAGGGATCGGACACTGAAGCTTTCTTT.

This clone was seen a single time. The CDR3: CASSLGESTEAFF. CDR3 nucleotide sequence: TGTGCCAGCAGCTTGGGAGAGAGCACTGAAGCTTTCTTT. The chain links TRBV5-5 to TRBJ1-1; no clear D gene. CDR1 SGHKS and CDR2 YYEKEE come from the germline V gene (reference sequence). Between the trimmed V and J ends, which lost 0 bases and 4 bases, there was a span of 7 bases. CDR3 length equals 13 residues.

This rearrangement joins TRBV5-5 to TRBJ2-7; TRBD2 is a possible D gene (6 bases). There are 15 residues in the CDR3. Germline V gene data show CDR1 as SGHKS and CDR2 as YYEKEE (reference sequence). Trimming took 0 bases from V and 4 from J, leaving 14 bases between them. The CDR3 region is CASSLEGTAPYEQYF. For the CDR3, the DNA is TGTGCCAGCAGCTTGGAGGGGACTGCCCCATACGAGCAGTACTTC.

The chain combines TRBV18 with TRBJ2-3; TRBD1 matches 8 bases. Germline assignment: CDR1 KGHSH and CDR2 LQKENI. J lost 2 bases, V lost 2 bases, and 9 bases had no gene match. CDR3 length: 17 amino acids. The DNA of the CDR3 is TGTGCCAGCTCACCATTCGCGACAGGGGATATCACAGATACGCAGTATTTT. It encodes CASSPFATGDITDTQYF.

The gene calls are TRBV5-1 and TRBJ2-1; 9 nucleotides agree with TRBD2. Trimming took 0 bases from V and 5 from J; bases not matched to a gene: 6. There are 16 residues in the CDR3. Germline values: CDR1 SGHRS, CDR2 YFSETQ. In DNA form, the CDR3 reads TGCGCCAGCAGCTTGGATCTAGCGGGGAGACACAATGAGCAGTTCTTC. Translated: CASSLDLAGRHNEQFF. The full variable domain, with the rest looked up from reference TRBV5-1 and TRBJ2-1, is KAGVTQTPRYLIKTRGQQVTLSCSPISGHRSVSWYQQTPGQGLQFLFEYFSETQRNKGNFPGRFSGRQFSNSRSEMNVSTLELGDSALYLCASSLDLAGRHNEQFFGPGTRLTVL.

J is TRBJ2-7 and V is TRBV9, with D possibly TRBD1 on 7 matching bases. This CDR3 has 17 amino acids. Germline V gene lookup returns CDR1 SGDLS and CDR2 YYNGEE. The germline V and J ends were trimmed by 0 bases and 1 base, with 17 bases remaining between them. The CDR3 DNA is TGTGCCAGCAGCGTAGGCTTCGAGACAGGGACTTCCTACGAGCAGTACTTC. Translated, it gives CASSVGFETGTSYEQYF.

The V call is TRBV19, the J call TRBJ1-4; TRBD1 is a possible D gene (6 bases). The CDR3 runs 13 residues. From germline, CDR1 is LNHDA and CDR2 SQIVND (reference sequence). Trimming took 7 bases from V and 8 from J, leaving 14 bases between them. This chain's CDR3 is CASKERGVEKLFF. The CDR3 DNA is TGTGCCAGTAAAGAGAGGGGGGTGGAAAAACTGTTTTTT.

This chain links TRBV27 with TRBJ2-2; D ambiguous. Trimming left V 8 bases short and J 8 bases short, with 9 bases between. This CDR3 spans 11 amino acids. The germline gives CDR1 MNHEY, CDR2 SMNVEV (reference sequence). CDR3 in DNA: TGTGCCAGCCCTCCGCGTGGGGAGCTGTTTTTT. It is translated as CASPPRGELFF.

The DNA of the CDR3 is TGTGCCAGCAGCTTAGACGACTCTAACTATGGCTACACCTTC. Its protein product is CASSLDDSNYGYTF. This chain connects TRBV7-3 to TRBJ1-2; D remains unclear. CDR1 is SGHTA, CDR2 FQGTGA, per germline. V dropped 2 bases and J dropped 0 bases, with 7 bases sitting between them. The length of the CDR3 is 14 residues.

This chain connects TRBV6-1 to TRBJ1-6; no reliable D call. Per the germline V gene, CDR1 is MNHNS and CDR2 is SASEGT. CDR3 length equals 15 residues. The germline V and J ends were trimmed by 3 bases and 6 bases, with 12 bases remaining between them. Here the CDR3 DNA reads TGTGCCAGCAGTGAGTCACAGCCTATTAATTCACCCCTCCACTTT. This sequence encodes CASSESQPINSPLHF.

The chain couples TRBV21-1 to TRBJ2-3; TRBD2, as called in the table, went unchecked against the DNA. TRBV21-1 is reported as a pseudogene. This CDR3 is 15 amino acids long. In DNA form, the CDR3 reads TGTGCCAGCAGTCCTCTTGACTATCGCACAGATACGCAGTATTTT. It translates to CASSPLDYRTDTQYF.

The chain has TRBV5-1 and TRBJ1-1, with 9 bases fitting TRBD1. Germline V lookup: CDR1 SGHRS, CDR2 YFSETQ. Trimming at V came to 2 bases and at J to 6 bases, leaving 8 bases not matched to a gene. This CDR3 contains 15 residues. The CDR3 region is CASSLRTGVTAEAFF. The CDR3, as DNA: TGCGCCAGCAGCTTAAGGACAGGGGTGACCGCTGAAGCTTTCTTT.

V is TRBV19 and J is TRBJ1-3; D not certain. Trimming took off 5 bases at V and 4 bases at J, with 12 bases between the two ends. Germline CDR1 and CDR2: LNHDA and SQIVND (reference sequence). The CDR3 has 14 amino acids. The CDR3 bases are TGTGCCAGTAGTCTAGTAGCGTGGGGAAACACCATATATTTT. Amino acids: CASSLVAWGNTIYF.

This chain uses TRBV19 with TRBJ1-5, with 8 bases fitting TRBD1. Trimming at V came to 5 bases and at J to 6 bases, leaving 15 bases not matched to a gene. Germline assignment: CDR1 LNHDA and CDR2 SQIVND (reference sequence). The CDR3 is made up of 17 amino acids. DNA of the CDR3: TGTGCCAGTAGTCCACCTGCCGGGACAGGTTTGAGTCAGCCCCAGCATTTT. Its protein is CASSPPAGTGLSQPQHF.

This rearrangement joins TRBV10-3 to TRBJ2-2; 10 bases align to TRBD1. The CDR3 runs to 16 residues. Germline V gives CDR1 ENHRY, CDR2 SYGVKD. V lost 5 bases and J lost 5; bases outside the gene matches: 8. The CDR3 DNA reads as TGTGCCATCAGTCAGCCGGACAGGGGGTATACCGGGGAGCTGTTTTTT. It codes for CAISQPDRGYTGELFF.

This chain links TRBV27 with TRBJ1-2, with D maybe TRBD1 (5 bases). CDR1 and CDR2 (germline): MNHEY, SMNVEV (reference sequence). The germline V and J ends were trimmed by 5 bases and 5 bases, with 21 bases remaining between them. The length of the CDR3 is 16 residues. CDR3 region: CASSATATSPYYGYTF. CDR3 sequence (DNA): TGTGCCAGCAGTGCGACAGCCACTTCTCCATATTATGGCTACACCTTC.

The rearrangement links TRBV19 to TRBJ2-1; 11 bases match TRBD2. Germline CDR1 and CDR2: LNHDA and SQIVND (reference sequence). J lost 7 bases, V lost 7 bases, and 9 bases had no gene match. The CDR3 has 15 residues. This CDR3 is CASTPGTSGINEQFF. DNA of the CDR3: TGTGCCAGTACACCCGGGACTAGCGGAATTAATGAGCAGTTCTTC.

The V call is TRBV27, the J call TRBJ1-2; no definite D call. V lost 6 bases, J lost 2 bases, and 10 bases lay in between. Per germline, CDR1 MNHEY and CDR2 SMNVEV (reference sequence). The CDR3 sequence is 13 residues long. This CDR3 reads CASSPTPNYGYTF. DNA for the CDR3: TGTGCCAGCAGCCCGACACCAAACTATGGCTACACCTTC.

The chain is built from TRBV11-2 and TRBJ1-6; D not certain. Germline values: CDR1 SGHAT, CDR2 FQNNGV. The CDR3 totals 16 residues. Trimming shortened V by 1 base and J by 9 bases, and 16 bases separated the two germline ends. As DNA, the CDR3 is TGTGCCAGCAGCTTAGGGTCAGGAGCCGTAGGTTCACCCCTCCACTTT. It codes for CASSLGSGAVGSPLHF.

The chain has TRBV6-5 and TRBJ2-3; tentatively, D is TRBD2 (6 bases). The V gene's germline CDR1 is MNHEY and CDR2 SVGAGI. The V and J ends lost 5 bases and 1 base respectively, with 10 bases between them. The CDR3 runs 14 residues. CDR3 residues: CASSRDLGTDTQYF. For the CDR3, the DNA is TGTGCCAGCAGTCGGGACTTAGGCACAGATACGCAGTATTTT.

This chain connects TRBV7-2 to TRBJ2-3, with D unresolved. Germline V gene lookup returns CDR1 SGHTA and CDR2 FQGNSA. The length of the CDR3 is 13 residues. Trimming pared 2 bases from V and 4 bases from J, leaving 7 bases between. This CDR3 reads CASSLLKADTQYF. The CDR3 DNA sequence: TGTGCCAGCAGCTTACTCAAGGCAGATACGCAGTATTTT.

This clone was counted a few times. The CDR3 nucleotides read TGTGCCAGCAGCTTAGGCCCCTCTACTGGCTACACCTTC. Protein product: CASSLGPSTGYTF. The chain is built from TRBV7-9 and TRBJ1-2; D ambiguous. The germline V gene has CDR1 SEHNR and CDR2 FQNEAQ (reference sequence). V was shortened by 1 base and J by 7 bases, with 10 bases between the two germline ends. The length of the CDR3 is 13 residues.

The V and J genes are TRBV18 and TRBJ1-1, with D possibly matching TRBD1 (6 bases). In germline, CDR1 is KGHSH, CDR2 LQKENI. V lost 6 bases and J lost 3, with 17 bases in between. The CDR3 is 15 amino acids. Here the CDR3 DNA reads TGTGCCAGCTCCCCCCAAGGAGGGGGGGACACTGAAGCTTTCTTT. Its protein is CASSPQGGGDTEAFF.

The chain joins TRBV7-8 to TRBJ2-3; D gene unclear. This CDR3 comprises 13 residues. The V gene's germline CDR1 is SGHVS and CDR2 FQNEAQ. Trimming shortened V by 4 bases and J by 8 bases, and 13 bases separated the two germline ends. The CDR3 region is CASSSGVSGTQYF. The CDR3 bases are TGTGCCAGCAGCTCAGGCGTCTCGGGTACGCAGTATTTT.